Listed below are T cell receptor beta chains from one sample, sequenced in a study of CD8 T cells in Susac syndrome. TCRdb reprocessed the immunoSEQ multiplex PCR reads with MiXCR, giving one entry per CDR3 protein. The data hold around 170,000 distinct CDR3 sequences, with more than 85% observed a single time. Sequencing was done on a sample of CD8+ T cells from PBMCs. The receptors originated from a human donor with Susac syndrome. Each CDR3 is given with its conserved first and last residue. Fields, in order: V gene, D gene, J gene, clone size, CDR3 protein, CDR3 DNA. The D gene is left open where the match is weak. A row's size may be missing; if present it is once, few, many or a size class.

>TRBV27|TRBD2|TRBJ2-3|-
CASSSPGLAGPTDTQYF
TGTGCCAGCAGTTCTCCGGGACTAGCGGGGCCCACAGATACGCAGTATTTT
>TRBV7-2|-|TRBJ1-5|-
CASSLWQDSNQPQHF
TGTGCCAGCAGCTTATGGCAGGATAGCAATCAGCCCCAGCATTTT
>TRBV13|TRBD1|TRBJ1-2|-
CASSSPRQGTYGYTF
TGTGCCAGCAGCTCCCCCCGACAGGGAACCTATGGCTACACCTTC
>TRBV2|TRBD2|TRBJ2-3|once
CASRTLEAGEGTDTQYF
TGTGCCAGCAGGACCTTGGAAGCGGGAGAGGGCACAGATACGCAGTATTTT
>TRBV7-8|-|TRBJ2-6|-
CASSDEAGPGANVLTF
TGTGCCAGCAGCGACGAAGCAGGGCCTGGGGCCAACGTCCTGACTTTC
>TRBV5-6|-|TRBJ2-2|few
CASSLLNTGELFF
TGTGCCAGCAGTTTATTAAACACCGGGGAGCTGTTTTTT
>TRBV2|-|TRBJ2-5|-
CATDRTESLETQYF
TGTGCCACCGACCGGACGGAGTCCTTGGAGACCCAGTACTTC
>TRBV4-1|-|TRBJ2-7|-
CASSQLLRNEQYF
TGCGCCAGCAGCCAATTACTAAGGAACGAGCAGTACTTC
>TRBV7-9|-|TRBJ2-1|once
CASSPGTFNEQFF
TGTGCCAGCAGCCCTGGGACATTCAATGAGCAGTTCTTC
>TRBV5-1|-|TRBJ2-3|-
CASSMSGTDTQYF
TGCGCCAGCAGTATGAGCGGCACAGATACGCAGTATTTT
>TRBV3-1|TRBD1|TRBJ2-7|-
CASSSDGTGSSYEQYF
TGTGCCAGCAGCTCAGACGGGACAGGGAGTTCCTACGAGCAGTACTTC
>TRBV13|-|TRBJ2-7|-
CASSEGQGLYEQYF
TGTGCCAGCAGCGAAGGACAAGGACTCTACGAGCAGTACTTC
>TRBV6-5|-|TRBJ1-4|once
CASSWGDATNEKLFF
TGTGCCAGCAGTTGGGGGGATGCAACTAATGAAAAACTGTTTTTT
>TRBV7-9|-|TRBJ2-4|-
CASSLSIDKNIQYF
TGTGCCAGCAGCCTTTCAATTGACAAAAACATTCAGTACTTC
>TRBV5-4|-|TRBJ2-4|-
CASSFKQLKNIQYF
TGTGCCAGCAGCTTCAAACAGCTAAAAAACATTCAGTACTTC
>TRBV4-1|TRBD2|TRBJ2-7|-
CASSPLAGDYYEQYF
TGCGCCAGCAGCCCCCTAGCGGGAGACTACTACGAGCAGTACTTC
>TRBV9|-|TRBJ2-7|-
CASSVQGIDEQYF
TGTGCCAGCAGCGTACAGGGTATCGACGAGCAGTACTTC
>TRBV5-4|TRBD2|TRBJ2-1|-
CASSSLLAGVYEQFF
TGTGCCAGCAGTTCATTACTAGCGGGAGTCTATGAGCAGTTCTTC
>TRBV18|-|TRBJ1-2|-
CASSPPAGGYTF
TGTGCCAGCTCACCACCGGCGGGTGGCTACACCTTC
>TRBV7-9|-|TRBJ2-2|-
CASSLGETNTGELFF
TGTGCCAGCAGCTTGGGGGAGACGAACACCGGGGAGCTGTTTTTT
>TRBV20-1|-|TRBJ2-5|-
CSARDRRSLQETQYF
TGCAGTGCTAGAGATCGTAGGAGCCTCCAGGAGACCCAGTACTTC
>TRBV7-9|TRBD1|TRBJ1-1|-
CATRGTEAFF
TGTGCCACCAGGGGGACTGAAGCTTTCTTT
>TRBV4-1|-|TRBJ2-1|-
CASSLSQYNEQFF
TGCGCCAGCAGCCTAAGCCAGTACAATGAGCAGTTCTTC
>TRBV27|-|TRBJ2-7|-
CASSLGQADPLGQYF
TGTGCCAGCAGTTTAGGGCAGGCGGACCCGCTGGGGCAGTACTTC
>TRBV7-2|TRBD2|TRBJ2-1|-
CASSRGTSGSPTQEQFF
TGTGCCAGCAGCCGGGGGACTAGCGGGAGCCCAACCCAAGAGCAGTTCTTC
>TRBV6-1|TRBD2|TRBJ2-1|-
CASSDEAGGPVYNEQFF
TGTGCCAGCAGTGATGAGGCGGGAGGGCCAGTTTACAATGAGCAGTTCTTC
>TRBV6-5|-|TRBJ2-1|-
CASSHLERALNEQFF
TGTGCCAGCAGTCACTTAGAGCGGGCGCTCAATGAGCAGTTCTTC
>TRBV24-1|TRBD1|TRBJ1-2|-
CATSDRQGYGYTF
TGTGCCACCAGTGACAGACAGGGCTATGGCTACACCTTC
>TRBV9|TRBD2|TRBJ2-2|-
CASSVSSGGLAGGAGELFF
TGTGCCAGCAGCGTATCATCCGGTGGACTAGCGGGAGGGGCCGGGGAGCTGTTTTTT
>TRBV18|TRBD2|TRBJ2-1|once
CASSPPSSGRSNEQFF
TGTGCCAGCTCACCACCCTCTAGCGGGAGGTCTAATGAGCAGTTCTTC
>TRBV7-3|-|TRBJ2-3|-
CASSPDGLGVGTDTQYF
TGTGCCAGCAGCCCCGACGGCTTGGGTGTTGGCACAGATACGCAGTATTTT
>TRBV4-1|-|TRBJ1-1|-
CASSQVGMLQENTEAFF
TGCGCCAGCAGCCAAGTAGGAATGTTACAGGAGAACACTGAAGCTTTCTTT
>TRBV7-9|TRBD1|TRBJ2-3|-
CASNLRNQGAGQDTQYF
TGTGCCAGCAACTTACGAAACCAGGGGGCAGGTCAAGATACGCAGTATTTT
>TRBV6-5|TRBD1|TRBJ1-2|-
CASSYWDRVRSYGYTF
TGTGCCAGCAGTTACTGGGACAGGGTTCGGAGCTATGGCTACACCTTC
>TRBV28|-|TRBJ1-5|-
CASSQGYGNQPQHF
TGTGCCAGCAGTCAGGGGTATGGCAATCAGCCCCAGCATTTT
>TRBV9|-|TRBJ1-1|-
CASSAPRTEAFF
TGTGCCAGCAGCGCGCCTAGGACAGAAGCTTTCTTT
>TRBV29-1|TRBD2|TRBJ2-1|-
CSAIRLAEEHNEQFF
TGCAGCGCCATAAGACTAGCGGAGGAACACAATGAGCAGTTCTTC
>TRBV7-9|-|TRBJ2-7|once
CASSLALGMSYEQYF
TGTGCCAGCAGCTTAGCTCTCGGGATGTCCTACGAGCAGTACTTC
>TRBV13|-|TRBJ2-7|-
CASSISSYEQYF
TGTGCCAGCAGCATAAGCTCCTACGAGCAGTACTTC
>TRBV5-1|-|TRBJ2-7|once
CASSWQGLEQYF
TGCGCCAGCAGCTGGCAGGGTCTCGAGCAGTACTTC
>TRBV5-1|TRBD2|TRBJ2-1|-
CASSFTSSGRYDNEQFF
TGCGCCAGCAGCTTTACTTCTAGCGGGAGGTACGACAATGAGCAGTTCTTC
>TRBV13|TRBD1|TRBJ2-7|once
CASSSLGQGRSYEQYF
TGTGCCAGCAGCTCCCTAGGACAGGGCAGGTCCTACGAGCAGTACTTC
>TRBV5-4|TRBD2|TRBJ2-5|-
CASSLGGAGGETQYF
TGTGCCAGCAGCTTGGGTGGGGCGGGGGGAGAGACCCAGTACTTC
>TRBV11-2|-|TRBJ1-4|-
CASSFRPSNEKLFF
TGTGCCAGCAGCTTTCGGCCCTCTAATGAAAAACTGTTTTTT
>TRBV9|TRBD1|TRBJ1-2|-
CASSYDRGGGYTF
TGTGCCAGCAGCTACGACAGGGGAGGTGGCTACACCTTC
>TRBV3-1|-|TRBJ1-2|once
CASSWDRDNYGYTF
TGTGCCAGCAGCTGGGACCGCGATAACTATGGCTACACCTTC
>TRBV29-1|-|TRBJ1-6|-
CSVTDRVSSYNSPLHF
TGCAGCGTGACGGACAGAGTCAGCTCCTATAATTCACCCCTCCACTTT
>TRBV5-6|-|TRBJ2-1|once
CASSLSGLPLGEQFF
TGTGCCAGCAGCTTGTCGGGACTGCCCCTCGGTGAGCAGTTCTTC
>TRBV7-9|-|TRBJ2-5|-
CASSFDGLQETQYF
TGTGCCAGCAGCTTTGACGGATTACAAGAGACCCAGTACTTC
>TRBV12-3/TRBV12-4|TRBD2|TRBJ2-5|-
CASSPTGTSGGLRIGETQYF
TGTGCCAGCAGTCCTACGGGGACTAGCGGGGGCCTCCGGATCGGCGAGACCCAGTACTTC
>TRBV5-6|-|TRBJ2-2|-
CASSLSGIGELFF
TGTGCCAGCAGCTTGAGTGGAATTGGGGAGCTGTTTTTT
>TRBV28|-|TRBJ1-2|-
CASRGGYYGYTF
TGTGCCAGCAGGGGAGGATACTATGGCTACACCTTC